These 25 T cell receptor beta chains share one sample of origin, sequenced in a study of sequential checkpoint blockade in melanoma. Indicated treatment: randomized to nivolumab then ipilimumab (arm A) or the reverse (arm B). Some clones are missing from TCRdb's copy, which holds only in-frame ones; the method was immunoSEQ multiplex PCR. The sample holds more than 4,000 clones, around 30% seen once. The sequencing here drew on tumor tissue (inferred from file names), taken from a patient given nivolumab and ipilimumab in sequence. These TCRs come from a human donor with melanoma.

By share of the sample, this clone is medium-sized. The J gene is TRBJ2-7, the V gene TRBV11-3, with 8 nucleotides matching TRBD1. The CDR3 is 15 residues long. The V gene end was trimmed by 5 bases and the J gene end by 2 bases; junction bases not matched to a gene: 8. Germline V gene sequence: CDR1 SGHNT, CDR2 YENEEA. The CDR3 is CASSPTGQGTYEQYF. In DNA, the CDR3 is TGTGCCAGCAGCCCTACCGGACAGGGTACCTACGAGCAGTACTTC.

V is TRBV5-1 and J is TRBJ2-5; possible D gene TRBD2, 6 bases. Germline CDR1 reads SGHRS; CDR2 reads YFSETQ. The CDR3 is 14 amino acids. Trimming shortened V by 4 bases and J by 2 bases, and 12 bases separated the two germline ends. This chain's CDR3 is CASSPTDYQETQYF. DNA for the CDR3: TGCGCCAGCAGCCCAACGGACTATCAAGAGACCCAGTACTTC. The variable domain in full, completed from reference TRBV5-1 and TRBJ2-5, reads KAGVTQTPRYLIKTRGQQVTLSCSPISGHRSVSWYQQTPGQGLQFLFEYFSETQRNKGNFPGRFSGRQFSNSRSEMNVSTLELGDSALYLCASSPTDYQETQYFGPGTRLLVL.

The J gene is TRBJ2-1, the V gene TRBV11-3, with 9 nucleotides matching TRBD1. Looked up from germline, CDR1 is SGHNT and CDR2 is YENEEA. Trimming cost V 8 bases and J 7 bases; bases outside gene matches: 9. The CDR3 totals 14 residues. CDR3 region: CASHYRDRENEQFF. The DNA of the CDR3 is TGTGCCAGCCACTACCGGGACAGGGAGAATGAGCAGTTCTTC.

This clone was picked up a small number of times. V usage is TRBV6-1 and J usage is TRBJ2-3; D remains unclear. Trimming removed 0 bases at V and 8 bases at J, with 9 bases between. Germline loops: CDR1 MNHNS, CDR2 SASEGT. The CDR3 is made up of 13 amino acids. CDR3: CASSEAVEATQYF. The CDR3 DNA reads as TGTGCCAGCAGTGAAGCGGTAGAGGCTACGCAGTATTTT.

The sample holds a few counts of this clone. The CDR3 region is CASLMDSGYSYEQYF. The DNA for the CDR3 is TGTGCCAGCCTTATGGATAGCGGGTACTCCTACGAGCAGTACTTC. This sequence joins TRBV6-8 and TRBJ2-7, with TRBD2 matching over 7 bases. The V gene's germline CDR1 is MNHGY and CDR2 SAAAGT. The V gene end was trimmed by 8 bases and the J gene end by 0 bases; junction bases not matched to a gene: 10. The CDR3 consists of 15 residues.

This clone was seen many times. The chain employs TRBV11-3 and TRBJ2-3; 9 positions agree with TRBD2. V lost 6 bases, J lost 1 base, and 8 bases stayed unmatched. Germline V gene lookup returns CDR1 SGHNT and CDR2 YENEEA. The CDR3 extends over 16 amino acids. The CDR3 DNA is TGTGCCAGCAGTAGAGGTAGCGGGGGACGCACAGATACGCAGTATTTT. Translated, it gives CASSRGSGGRTDTQYF.

This clone was seen ten or more times. The chain joins TRBV6-8 to TRBJ2-2, with 11 positions matching TRBD2. This CDR3 comprises 14 residues. CDR1 is MNHGY and CDR2 is SAAAGT in the germline V gene. With V trimmed by 4 bases and J by 5 bases, 0 bases remained unmatched. CDR3 region: CASSLAGGTGELFF. CDR3 DNA: TGTGCCAGCAGTTTAGCGGGGGGGACCGGGGAGCTGTTTTTT.

A few counts support this clone. V usage is TRBV11-3 and J usage is TRBJ1-1; tentative D call: TRBD1 (5 bases). Germline V gene data show CDR1 as SGHNT and CDR2 as YENEEA. V was clipped by 1 base and J by 0 bases, with 12 bases between them. CDR3 length: 16 residues. In DNA, the CDR3 is TGTGCCAGCAGCTTAGTCGGGGCGGGAATGAACACTGAAGCTTTCTTT. Its translation: CASSLVGAGMNTEAFF.

This clone came up many times. The rearrangement uses TRBV4-1 and TRBJ1-2, with 10 bases aligning to TRBD1. The trim removed 4 bases at V and 6 bases at J, leaving 5 bases unmatched. The germline V gene encodes CDR1 MGHRA and CDR2 YSYEKL. The CDR3 consists of 14 residues. The DNA of the CDR3 is TGCGCCAGCAGCCGAGACAGGGGGCCCGATGGCTACACCTTC. Its protein is CASSRDRGPDGYTF.

By proportion, this clone is medium-sized. The rearrangement joins TRBV11-3 to TRBJ2-3; D is uncertain. From germline, CDR1 is SGHNT and CDR2 YENEEA. This CDR3 spans 15 amino acids. V shed 3 bases and J shed 2 bases, with 12 bases lying between them. The CDR3 here is CASSLNGFLTDTQYF. The CDR3 DNA follows: TGTGCCAGCAGCTTGAATGGCTTCCTCACAGATACGCAGTATTTT.

The chain couples TRBV27 to TRBJ2-7; no firm D call. Trimming removed 5 bases from V and 1 base from J, with 6 bases in between. The germline CDR1 and CDR2 sequences are MNHEY and SMNVEV (reference sequence). This CDR3 is 12 amino acids long. The CDR3 sequence: CASSPPSYEQYF. CDR3 in DNA: TGTGCCAGCAGTCCCCCTTCCTACGAGCAGTACTTC.

The chain combines TRBV29-1 with TRBJ1-1; weak D call: TRBD1 (5 bases). Per germline, CDR1 SQVTM and CDR2 ANQGSEA. This CDR3 region has 13 residues. The germline V and J ends were trimmed by 5 bases and 1 base, with 11 bases remaining between them. Here the CDR3 DNA reads TGCAGCGTTTGGGGCGACTCGAACACTGAAGCTTTCTTT. Amino acids: CSVWGDSNTEAFF.

The chain combines TRBV19 with TRBJ2-7; TRBD2 agrees at 9 bases. J was trimmed by 3 bases and V by 4 bases; bases with no gene match: 7. There are 15 residues in the CDR3. In germline, CDR1 is LNHDA, CDR2 SQIVND (reference sequence). The DNA for the CDR3 is TGTGCCAGTAGTAGCGGGGGGGCGCTCAGCTACGAGCAGTACTTC. Translation gives CASSSGGALSYEQYF.

The chain couples TRBV6-8 to TRBJ2-2; D remains ambiguous. The V end lost 5 bases, the J end lost 1 base, and 2 bases lay between the germline ends. The CDR3 is made up of 12 amino acids. CDR1 and CDR2 (germline): MNHGY, SAAAGT. CDR3 amino acids: CASSENTGELFF. The CDR3 coding sequence is TGTGCCAGCAGTGAGAACACCGGGGAGCTGTTTTTT.

The chain uses TRBV5-1 and TRBJ2-1; 7 bases agree with TRBD1. CDR3 size: 15 residues. Germline V CDR1 and CDR2: SGHRS, YFSETQ. V lost 0 bases to trimming and J lost 3 bases; unmatched junction nucleotides: 3. The CDR3 region is CASSLEQGHYNEQFF. CDR3 DNA sequence: TGCGCCAGCAGCTTGGAACAGGGGCACTACAATGAGCAGTTCTTC.

The chain carries TRBV5-1 and TRBJ2-1; D gene ambiguous. The V gene lost 0 bases and the J gene lost 12 bases, with 16 bases spanning the gap. The CDR3 spans 14 residues. Germline V gene data show CDR1 as SGHRS and CDR2 as YFSETQ. For the CDR3, the DNA is TGCGCCAGCAGCTTGGCAGTCGGGCTGGCTGGGCAGTTCTTC. Translated, it gives CASSLAVGLAGQFF.

This clone was picked up a small number of times. The rearrangement uses TRBV11-3 and TRBJ1-1, with D perhaps TRBD1 (5 bases). Trimming took 6 bases from V and 2 from J, leaving 13 bases between them. The CDR3 has 14 residues. Per the germline V gene, CDR1 is SGHNT and CDR2 is YENEEA. The CDR3 sequence: CASRSGTFNTEAFF. The CDR3 DNA reads as TGTGCCAGCAGGTCCGGGACCTTTAACACTGAAGCTTTCTTT.

This chain links TRBV14 with TRBJ2-7; 7 nucleotides align to TRBD1. The CDR3 sequence is 14 residues long. Germline-derived CDR1 and CDR2 are SGHDN and FVKESK. V shed 1 base and J 3 bases; nucleotides not matched to a gene: 3. The CDR3 DNA follows: TGTGCCAGCAGCCAAGGACAGGGTGTCTACGAGCAGTACTTC. Residues: CASSQGQGVYEQYF.

J is TRBJ1-6 and V is TRBV6-8, with no clear D. The CDR3 covers 14 residues. Trimming took 10 bases from V and 9 from J, leaving 19 bases between them. Germline V gene data show CDR1 as MNHGY and CDR2 as SAAAGT. This chain's CDR3 is CATQTEGKASPLHF. The CDR3 DNA reads TGTGCCACCCAGACCGAAGGGAAGGCTTCACCCCTCCACTTT.

This clone was observed once. CDR3 in amino acids: CASSPRTFDGVLMNTEAFF. The CDR3 bases are TGTGCCAGCTCACCAAGGACATTCGACGGAGTTCTAATGAACACTGAAGCTTTCTTT. The V and J genes are TRBV18 and TRBJ1-1; a possible D gene is TRBD1 (5 bases). This CDR3 is built from 19 residues. The germline V gene encodes CDR1 KGHSH and CDR2 LQKENI. V shed 2 bases and J shed 0 bases, with 22 bases lying between them.

The gene calls are TRBV29-1 and TRBJ1-2; 8 nucleotides align to TRBD1. CDR1 and CDR2 (germline): SQVTM, ANQGSEA. The CDR3 consists of 13 residues. J lost 6 bases, V lost 7 bases, and 10 bases had no gene match. The CDR3, as DNA: TGCAGCGCCGCGGACAGGGTCGGGGATGGCTACACCTTC. Protein sequence: CSAADRVGDGYTF.

This chain connects TRBV29-1 to TRBJ2-5; D not certain. Germline V gives CDR1 SQVTM, CDR2 ANQGSEA. CDR3 length: 13 amino acids. Deletions cut 1 base from V and 7 bases from J, with 13 bases between. This CDR3 is CSVEGSTWGTQYF. CDR3 sequence (DNA): TGCAGCGTTGAAGGGTCGACATGGGGGACCCAGTACTTC.

Only a few counts were recorded for this clone. The rearrangement links TRBV6-8 to TRBJ2-5; 14 nucleotides line up with TRBD2. Trimming took 2 bases from V and 3 from J; bases not matched to a gene: 5. Germline CDR1 and CDR2: MNHGY and SAAAGT. This CDR3 spans 17 amino acids. CDR3 bases: TGTGCCAGCAGTTACGCGGGACTAGCGGGGGTAAAAGAGACCCAGTACTTC. This codes for CASSYAGLAGVKETQYF.

The chain uses TRBV19 and TRBJ2-2; 10 nucleotides align to TRBD2. The CDR3 extends over 16 amino acids. Germline loops: CDR1 LNHDA, CDR2 SQIVND (reference sequence). Germline trimming cut 6 bases from V and 6 bases from J; bases unmatched to any gene: 10. CDR3 DNA: TGTGCCAGTAGGCAAGCGGGGGGGCCTGTAGCCGGGGAGCTGTTTTTT. As protein: CASRQAGGPVAGELFF. Full variable domain (missing parts from reference TRBV19 and TRBJ2-2): DGGITQSPKYLFRKEGQNVTLSCEQNLNHDAMYWYRQDPGQGLRLIYYSQIVNDFQKGDIAEGYSVSREKKESFPLTVTSAQKNPTAFYLCASRQAGGPVAGELFFGEGSRLTVL.

The gene calls are TRBV29-1 and TRBJ1-3; maybe TRBD1 (5 bases). CDR1 is SQVTM and CDR2 is ANQGSEA in the germline V gene. The CDR3 sequence is 14 residues long. V gave up 7 bases and J gave up 2 bases, with 15 bases separating them. The CDR3 sequence is CSALDGGPGNTIYF. For the CDR3, the DNA is TGCAGCGCCCTTGACGGGGGACCTGGAAACACCATATATTTT.